The 10 T cell receptor beta chains listed next were all sequenced from one sample in a study of Tregs in tolerant kidney transplant recipients. Generated by immunoSEQ multiplex PCR, the TCRdb table keeps only in-frame clones and is missing some. This sample carries about 50,000 clones, around 90% of them seen once, and the ten largest clones take around 15%. The nonmyeloablative bone marrow transplants came from related graft donors, with transient mixed chimerism. This specimen consisted of CD8+ T cells from blood (PBMCs), obtained 12 months after the transplant. These receptors came from a human patient who received a combined kidney and bone marrow transplant. The graft donor may account for some of the T cells.

The chain is built from TRBV5-8 and TRBJ2-2; D might be TRBD1 (6 bases). The V end was cut by 0 bases, the J end by 5 bases, with 11 bases between. Per germline, CDR1 SGHTS and CDR2 YDEGEE. The CDR3 sequence is 15 residues long. CDR3 sequence reads: CASSLAGAKTGELFF. The CDR3 region has the DNA TGTGCCAGCAGCTTGGCAGGGGCTAAGACCGGGGAGCTGTTTTTT.

V usage is TRBV10-3 and J usage is TRBJ1-3; unclear D gene. The V and J ends lost 6 bases and 0 bases respectively, with 12 bases between them. The CDR3 covers 15 residues. CDR1 and CDR2 from the germline V gene are ENHRY and SYGVKD. Here the CDR3 reads CAIRPGLYSGNTIYF. The CDR3 region has the DNA TGTGCCATCAGGCCCGGACTGTACTCTGGAAACACCATATATTTT.

About this clone itself: This CDR3 is also generated by other DNA sequences in the sample. This chain links TRBV4-3 with TRBJ1-6, with D tentatively TRBD1 (5 bases). Deletions cut 0 bases from V and 0 bases from J, with 9 bases between. From germline, CDR1 is LGHNA and CDR2 YSLEER. The CDR3 totals 17 residues. In DNA, the CDR3 is TGCGCCAGCAGCCAAGATCAGGGCAGCTCCTATAATTCACCCCTCCACTTT. It translates to CASSQDQGSSYNSPLHF.

The V and J genes are TRBV28 and TRBJ2-3; TRBD2 might be the D (7 bases). This CDR3 spans 15 amino acids. Germline CDR1 reads MDHEN; CDR2 reads SYDVKM. V lost 1 base, J lost 4 bases, and 12 bases lay in between. CDR3 DNA: TGTGCCAGCAGTTTATTTCGGGGGGCCCCAGATACGCAGTATTTT. Translated, it gives CASSLFRGAPDTQYF. The whole variable domain, remainder taken from reference TRBV28 and TRBJ2-3, is DVKVTQSSRYLVKRTGEKVFLECVQDMDHENMFWYRQDPGLGLRLIYFSYDVKMKEKGDIPEGYSVSREKKERFSLILESASTNQTSMYLCASSLFRGAPDTQYFGPGTRLTVL.

The gene calls are TRBV30 and TRBJ1-1, with D unclear. Trimming left V 3 bases short and J 5 bases short, with 7 bases between. Germline V CDR1 and CDR2: GTSNPN, SVGIG (reference sequence). CDR3 length: 11 amino acids. The CDR3 loop is CAWRRETEAFF. The CDR3 DNA is TGTGCCTGGAGACGGGAAACTGAAGCTTTCTTT.

Of note for this clone: The same CDR3 also results from other DNA sequences found in this sample. This chain uses TRBV30 with TRBJ1-6; D gene unclear. The germline V gene encodes CDR1 GTSNPN and CDR2 SVGIG (reference sequence). Trimming took off 4 bases at V and 3 bases at J, with 25 bases between the two ends. The CDR3 extends over 19 amino acids. CDR3 protein: CAWTGKLGRASFYNSPLHF. CDR3 nucleotides: TGTGCCTGGACTGGAAAACTGGGGAGGGCTTCCTTCTATAATTCACCCCTCCACTTT.

V and J are TRBV15 and TRBJ1-3; 7 nucleotides line up with TRBD1. Trimming removed 5 bases from V and 0 bases from J; junction bases left unmatched: 7. Looked up from germline, CDR1 is LNHNV and CDR2 is YYDKDF (reference sequence). The CDR3 loop spans 16 amino acids. DNA for the CDR3: TGTGCCACCAGCTTGAGGGGGCGACCCTCTGGAAACACCATATATTTT. It specifies CATSLRGRPSGNTIYF. The variable domain in full, with the rest retrieved from reference TRBV15 and TRBJ1-3, is DAMVIQNPRYQVTQFGKPVTLSCSQTLNHNVMYWYQQKSSQAPKLLFHYYDKDFNNEADTPDNFQSRRPNTSFCFLDIRSPGLGDTAMYLCATSLRGRPSGNTIYFGEGSWLTVV.

This chain links TRBV27 with TRBJ2-1; TRBD2 matches 14 bases. CDR3 size: 14 residues. Per germline, CDR1 MNHEY and CDR2 SMNVEV (reference sequence). V lost 4 bases and J lost 9; bases outside the gene matches: 2. The CDR3 protein is CASSWGLAGAEQFF. The DNA of the CDR3 is TGTGCCAGCAGTTGGGGACTAGCGGGGGCTGAGCAGTTCTTC.

The rearrangement links TRBV15 to TRBJ1-1, with D possibly TRBD1 on 6 matching bases. V was pared by 1 base and J by 1 base, with 10 bases between. The germline gives CDR1 LNHNV, CDR2 YYDKDF (reference sequence). The CDR3 runs to 15 residues. CDR3 region: CATSRGNRENTEAFF. The CDR3 DNA is TGTGCCACCAGCAGAGGTAACAGGGAGAACACTGAAGCTTTCTTT.

V is TRBV29-1 and J is TRBJ2-7; 7 bases fit TRBD1. Germline CDR1 and CDR2: SQVTM and ANQGSEA. The CDR3 sequence is 14 residues long. V gave up 2 bases and J gave up 0 bases; unmatched junction bases: 4. The chain's CDR3 is CSVECGTDSYEQYF. CDR3 nucleotides: TGCAGCGTTGAATGTGGGACAGACTCCTACGAGCAGTACTTC.